Below, one TCR beta chain is given with its context. Its target is not known. This specimen belongs to a study of T-cell reconstitution after alpha-beta-depleted transplantation in children. Notes on the study in general: It was newly produced T cells that mostly accounted for T-cell counts and diversity one year after transplant. As was reported, about two months after transplant, alpha-beta T cells came from several hundred expanded graft clones.

During its preparation, the TCRbeta library received unique molecular identifiers. TCRdb redid the calling of the PCR reads with MiXCR, one entry per CDR3 protein. There are 800,000 to 1,000,000 distinct CDR3 sequences in the sample; around 30% occur only once, and more than 25% lies in the top ten. The V and J ends lost 3 bases and 4 bases respectively, with 5 bases between them. CDR1 SNHLY and CDR2 FYNNEI come from the germline V gene. The CDR3 is 12 amino acids. This TCR came from a boy less than two years old who had a stem cell transplant for SCID, so the T cells may come from the graft donor. This chain uses TRBV2 with TRBJ2-3, with D hard to call. Sequencing was performed on PBMCs, mostly from graft donor cells, taken 360 days after TCRalphabeta/CD19-depleted stem cell transplant. CDR3 region: CASSDHADTQYF. Written as DNA, the CDR3 is TGTGCCAGCAGTGATCATGCAGATACGCAGTATTTT.